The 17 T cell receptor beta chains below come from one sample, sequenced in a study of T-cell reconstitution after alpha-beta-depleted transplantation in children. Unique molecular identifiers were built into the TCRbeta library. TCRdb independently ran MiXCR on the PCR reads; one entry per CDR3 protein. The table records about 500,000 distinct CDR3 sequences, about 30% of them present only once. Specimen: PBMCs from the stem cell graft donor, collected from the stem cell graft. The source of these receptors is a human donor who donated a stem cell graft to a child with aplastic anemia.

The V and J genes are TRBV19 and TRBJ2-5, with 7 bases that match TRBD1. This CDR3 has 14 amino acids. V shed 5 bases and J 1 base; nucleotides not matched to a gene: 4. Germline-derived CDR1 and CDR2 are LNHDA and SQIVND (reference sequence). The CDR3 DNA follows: TGTGCCAGTAGTCCGACAGGGTCCCAAGAGACCCAGTACTTC. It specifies CASSPTGSQETQYF.

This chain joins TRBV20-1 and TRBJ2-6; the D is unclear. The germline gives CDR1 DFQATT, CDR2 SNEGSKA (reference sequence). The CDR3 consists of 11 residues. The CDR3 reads CSCSGANVLTF. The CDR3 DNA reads TGCTCCTGCTCTGGGGCCAACGTCCTGACTTTC.

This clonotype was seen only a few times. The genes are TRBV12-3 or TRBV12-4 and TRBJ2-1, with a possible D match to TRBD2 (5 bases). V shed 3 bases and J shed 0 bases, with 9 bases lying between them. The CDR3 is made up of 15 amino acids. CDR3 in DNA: TGTGCCAGCAGTTTGGGTGACTACTCCTACAATGAGCAGTTCTTC. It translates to CASSLGDYSYNEQFF.

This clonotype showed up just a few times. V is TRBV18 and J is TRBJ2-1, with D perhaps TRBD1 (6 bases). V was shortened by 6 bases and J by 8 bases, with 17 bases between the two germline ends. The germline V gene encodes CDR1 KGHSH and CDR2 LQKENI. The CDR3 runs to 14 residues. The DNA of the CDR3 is TGTGCCAGCTCCCAAACCAGGGGAATCGATGAGCAGTTCTTC. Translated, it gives CASSQTRGIDEQFF.

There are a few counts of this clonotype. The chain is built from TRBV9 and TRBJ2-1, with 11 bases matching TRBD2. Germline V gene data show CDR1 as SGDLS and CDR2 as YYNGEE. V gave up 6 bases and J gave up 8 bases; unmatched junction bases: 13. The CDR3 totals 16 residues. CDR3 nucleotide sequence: TGTGCCAGCACCCTGGGACTAGCGGAAGTGGGAGATGAGCAGTTCTTC. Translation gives CASTLGLAEVGDEQFF. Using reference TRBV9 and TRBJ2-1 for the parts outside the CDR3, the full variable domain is DSGVTQTPKHLITATGQRVTLRCSPRSGDLSVYWYQQSLDQGLQFLIQYYNGEERAKGNILERFSAQQFPDLHSELNLSSLELGDSALYFCASTLGLAEVGDEQFFGPGTRLTVL.

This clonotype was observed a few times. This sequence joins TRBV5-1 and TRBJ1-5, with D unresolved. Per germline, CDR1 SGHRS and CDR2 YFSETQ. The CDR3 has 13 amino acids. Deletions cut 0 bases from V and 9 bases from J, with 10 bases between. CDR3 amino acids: CASSLEGSRPQHF. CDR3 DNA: TGCGCCAGCAGCTTGGAGGGTTCACGGCCCCAGCATTTT.

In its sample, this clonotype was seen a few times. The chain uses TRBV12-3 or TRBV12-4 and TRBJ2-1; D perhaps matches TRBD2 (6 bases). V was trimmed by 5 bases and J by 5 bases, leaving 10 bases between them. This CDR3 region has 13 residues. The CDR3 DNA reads TGTGCCAGCAGTAGCGGGCAAAACAATGAGCAGTTCTTC. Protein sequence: CASSSGQNNEQFF.

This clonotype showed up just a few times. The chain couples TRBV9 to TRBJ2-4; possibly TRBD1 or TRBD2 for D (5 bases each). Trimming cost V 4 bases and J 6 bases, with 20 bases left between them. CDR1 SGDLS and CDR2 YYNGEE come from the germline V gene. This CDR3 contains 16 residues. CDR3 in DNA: TGTGCCAGCAGCACGAGAGGGGACGGGGTCCGAAACATTCAGTACTTC. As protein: CASSTRGDGVRNIQYF.

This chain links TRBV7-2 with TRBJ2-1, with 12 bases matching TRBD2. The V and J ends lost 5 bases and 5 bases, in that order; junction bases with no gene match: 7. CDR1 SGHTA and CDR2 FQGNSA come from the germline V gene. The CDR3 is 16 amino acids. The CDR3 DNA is TGTGCCAGCAGCCCATGGACTAGCGGGAAGGACAATGAGCAGTTCTTC. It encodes CASSPWTSGKDNEQFF.

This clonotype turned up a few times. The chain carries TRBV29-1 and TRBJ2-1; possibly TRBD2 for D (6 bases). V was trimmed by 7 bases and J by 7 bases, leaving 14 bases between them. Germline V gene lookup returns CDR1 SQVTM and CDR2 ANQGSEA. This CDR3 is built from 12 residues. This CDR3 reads CSGGVRLNEQFF. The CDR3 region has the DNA TGCAGCGGGGGGGTTAGGTTGAATGAGCAGTTCTTC.

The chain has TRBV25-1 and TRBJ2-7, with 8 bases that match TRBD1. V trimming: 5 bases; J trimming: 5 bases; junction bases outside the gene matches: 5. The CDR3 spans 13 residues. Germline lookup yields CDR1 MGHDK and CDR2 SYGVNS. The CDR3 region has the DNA TGTGCCAGCAGTTCCGACAGGGGCCACGAGCAGTACTTC. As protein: CASSSDRGHEQYF.

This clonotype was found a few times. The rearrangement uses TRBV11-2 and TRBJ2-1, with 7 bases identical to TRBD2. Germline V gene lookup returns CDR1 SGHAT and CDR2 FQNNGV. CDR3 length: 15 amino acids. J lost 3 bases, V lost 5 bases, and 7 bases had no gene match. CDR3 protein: CASSHSGYNYNEQFF. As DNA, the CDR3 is TGTGCCAGCAGCCATAGCGGGTACAACTACAATGAGCAGTTCTTC.

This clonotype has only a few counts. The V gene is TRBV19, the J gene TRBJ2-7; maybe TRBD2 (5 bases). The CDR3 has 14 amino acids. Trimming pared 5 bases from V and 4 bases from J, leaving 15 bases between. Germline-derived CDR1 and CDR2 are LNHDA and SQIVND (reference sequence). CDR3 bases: TGTGCCAGTAGTTTCGTTGGAGGCTCGTACGAGCAGTACTTC. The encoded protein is CASSFVGGSYEQYF.

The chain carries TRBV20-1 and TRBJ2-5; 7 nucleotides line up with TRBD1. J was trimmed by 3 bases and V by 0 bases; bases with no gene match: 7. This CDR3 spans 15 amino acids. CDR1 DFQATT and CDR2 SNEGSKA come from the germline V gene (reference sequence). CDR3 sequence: CSARDLVGTEETQYF. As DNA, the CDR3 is TGCAGTGCTAGAGATCTGGTTGGGACAGAAGAGACCCAGTACTTC.

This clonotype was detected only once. The CDR3 DNA follows: TGTGCCAGCAGTTCGGGACAGGGGACGAGCTCCTACAATGAGCAGTTCTTC. Translated: CASSSGQGTSSYNEQFF. The chain uses TRBV28 and TRBJ2-1, with 10 bases lining up with TRBD1. The trim removed 4 bases at V and 0 bases at J, leaving 6 bases unmatched. The CDR3 length is 17 residues. Looked up from germline, CDR1 is MDHEN and CDR2 is SYDVKM.

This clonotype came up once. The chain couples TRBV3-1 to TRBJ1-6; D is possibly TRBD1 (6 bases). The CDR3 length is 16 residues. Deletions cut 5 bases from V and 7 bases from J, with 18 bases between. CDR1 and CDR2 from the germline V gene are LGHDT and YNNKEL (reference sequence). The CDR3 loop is CASSARGGLSNSPLHF. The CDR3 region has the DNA TGTGCCAGCAGCGCGAGAGGGGGATTAAGCAATTCACCCCTCCACTTT.

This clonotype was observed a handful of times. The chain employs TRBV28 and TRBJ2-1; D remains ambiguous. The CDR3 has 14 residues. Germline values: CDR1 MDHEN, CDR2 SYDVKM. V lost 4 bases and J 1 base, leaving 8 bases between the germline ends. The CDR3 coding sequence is TGTGCCAGCAGTTCCGGGCCGTCCTACAATGAGCAGTTCTTC. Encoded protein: CASSSGPSYNEQFF.